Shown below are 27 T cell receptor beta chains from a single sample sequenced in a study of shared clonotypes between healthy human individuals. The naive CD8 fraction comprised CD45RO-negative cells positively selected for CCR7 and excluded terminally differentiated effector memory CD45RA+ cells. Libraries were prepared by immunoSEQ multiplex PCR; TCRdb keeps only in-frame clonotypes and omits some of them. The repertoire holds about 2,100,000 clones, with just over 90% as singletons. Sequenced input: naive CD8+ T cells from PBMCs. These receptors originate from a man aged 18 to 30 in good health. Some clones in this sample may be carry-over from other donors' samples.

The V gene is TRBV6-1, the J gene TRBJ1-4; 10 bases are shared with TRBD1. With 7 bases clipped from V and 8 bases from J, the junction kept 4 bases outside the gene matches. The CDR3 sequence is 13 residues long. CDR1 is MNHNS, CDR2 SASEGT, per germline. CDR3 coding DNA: TGTGCCAGCAAGACAGGGGGCCTCGAAAAACTGTTTTTT. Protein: CASKTGGLEKLFF.

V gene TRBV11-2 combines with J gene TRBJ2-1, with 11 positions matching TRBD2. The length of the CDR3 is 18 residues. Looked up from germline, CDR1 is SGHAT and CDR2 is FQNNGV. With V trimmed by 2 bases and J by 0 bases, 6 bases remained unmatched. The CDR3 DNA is TGTGCCAGCAGCTTAAGTAGCGGGAGGGCCCCCTCCTACAATGAGCAGTTCTTC. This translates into CASSLSSGRAPSYNEQFF.

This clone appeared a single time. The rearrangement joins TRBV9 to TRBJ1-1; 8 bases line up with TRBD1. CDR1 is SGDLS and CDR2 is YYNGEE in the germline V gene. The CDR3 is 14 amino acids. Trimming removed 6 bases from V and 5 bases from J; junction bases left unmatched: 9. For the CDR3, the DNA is TGTGCCAGCACCCCAGGGGGCTTGAGGACTGAAGCTTTCTTT. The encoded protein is CASTPGGLRTEAFF.

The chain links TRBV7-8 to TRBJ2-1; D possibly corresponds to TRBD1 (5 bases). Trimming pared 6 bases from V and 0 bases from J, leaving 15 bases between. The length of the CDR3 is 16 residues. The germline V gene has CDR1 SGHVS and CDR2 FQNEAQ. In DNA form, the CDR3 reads TGTGCCAGCAGAGTCTCAGGGCAGAGCTCCTACAATGAGCAGTTCTTC. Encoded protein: CASRVSGQSSYNEQFF.

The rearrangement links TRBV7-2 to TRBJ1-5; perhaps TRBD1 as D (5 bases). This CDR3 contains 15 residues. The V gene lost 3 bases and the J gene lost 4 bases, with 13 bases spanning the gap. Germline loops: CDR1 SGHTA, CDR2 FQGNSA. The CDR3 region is CASSLGPNFNQPQHF. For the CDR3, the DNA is TGTGCCAGCAGCTTGGGGCCCAATTTTAATCAGCCCCAGCATTTT.

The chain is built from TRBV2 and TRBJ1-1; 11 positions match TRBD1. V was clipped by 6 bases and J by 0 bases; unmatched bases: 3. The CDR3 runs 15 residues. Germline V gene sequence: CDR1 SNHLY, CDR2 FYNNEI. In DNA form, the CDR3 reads TGTGCCAGCAGGGACAGGGGGCGGATGAACACTGAAGCTTTCTTT. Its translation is CASRDRGRMNTEAFF.

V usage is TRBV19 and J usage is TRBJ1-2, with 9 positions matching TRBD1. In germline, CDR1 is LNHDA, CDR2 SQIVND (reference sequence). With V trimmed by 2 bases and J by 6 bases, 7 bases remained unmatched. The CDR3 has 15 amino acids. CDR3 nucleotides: TGTGCCAGTAGTATAACAGGGGGCTTATCTCATGGCTACACCTTC. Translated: CASSITGGLSHGYTF.

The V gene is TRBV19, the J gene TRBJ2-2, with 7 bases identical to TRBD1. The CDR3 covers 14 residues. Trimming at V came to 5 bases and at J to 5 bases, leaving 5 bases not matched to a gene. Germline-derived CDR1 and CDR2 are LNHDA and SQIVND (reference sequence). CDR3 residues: CASSSRQGTGELFF. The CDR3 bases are TGTGCCAGTAGTTCACGACAGGGAACCGGGGAGCTGTTTTTT.

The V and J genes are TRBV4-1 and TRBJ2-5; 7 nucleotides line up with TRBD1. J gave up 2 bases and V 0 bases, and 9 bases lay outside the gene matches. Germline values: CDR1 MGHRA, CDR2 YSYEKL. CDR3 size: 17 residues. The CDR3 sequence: CASSQDMARQGQETQYF. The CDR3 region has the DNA TGCGCCAGCAGCCAAGATATGGCCCGACAGGGACAAGAGACCCAGTACTTC.

CDR3 in DNA: TGTGCCAGCAGCTTAACAGGAGGAAGGGGGCCCTACAATGAGCAGTTCTTC. It yields the protein CASSLTGGRGPYNEQFF. The chain is built from TRBV7-3 and TRBJ2-1; TRBD1 agrees at 7 bases. Unmatched junction bases numbered 7, after V lost 0 bases and J lost 2 bases. This CDR3 is 17 amino acids long. The germline gives CDR1 SGHTA, CDR2 FQGTGA.

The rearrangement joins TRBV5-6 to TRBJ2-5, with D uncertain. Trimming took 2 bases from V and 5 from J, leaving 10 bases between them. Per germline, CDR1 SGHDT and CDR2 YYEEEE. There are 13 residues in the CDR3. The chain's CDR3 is CASSLTFWETQYF. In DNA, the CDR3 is TGTGCCAGCAGCTTAACCTTCTGGGAGACCCAGTACTTC.

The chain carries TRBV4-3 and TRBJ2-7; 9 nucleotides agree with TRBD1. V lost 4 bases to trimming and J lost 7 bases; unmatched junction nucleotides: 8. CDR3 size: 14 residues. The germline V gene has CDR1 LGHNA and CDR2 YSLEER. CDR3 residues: CASSPGTGTKEQYF. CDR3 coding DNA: TGCGCCAGCAGCCCCGGGACAGGGACCAAGGAGCAGTACTTC.

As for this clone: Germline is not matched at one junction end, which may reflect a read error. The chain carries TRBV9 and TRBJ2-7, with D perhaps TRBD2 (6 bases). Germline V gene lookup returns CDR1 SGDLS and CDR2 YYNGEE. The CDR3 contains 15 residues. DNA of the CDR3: TGTGCCAGCAGCCCTCATCGCGGGGACTCCCACGAGCAGTACTTC. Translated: CASSPHRGDSHEQYF.

The CDR3 region is CASSLYSGMHSYNEQFF. As DNA, the CDR3 is TGTGCCAGCAGCCTATATAGCGGGATGCACTCCTACAATGAGCAGTTCTTC. The chain carries TRBV27 and TRBJ2-1; 8 bases line up with TRBD2. The ends lost 6 bases at V and 0 bases at J; junction bases unmatched: 10. Germline lookup yields CDR1 MNHEY and CDR2 SMNVEV (reference sequence). CDR3 size: 17 residues.

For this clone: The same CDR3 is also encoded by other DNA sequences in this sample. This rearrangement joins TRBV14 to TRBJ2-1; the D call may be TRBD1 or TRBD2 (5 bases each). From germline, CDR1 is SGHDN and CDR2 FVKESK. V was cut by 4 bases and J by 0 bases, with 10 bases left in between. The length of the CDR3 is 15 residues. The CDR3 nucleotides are TGTGCCAGCAGCCCGGGACCCAGCTCCTACAATGAGCAGTTCTTC. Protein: CASSPGPSSYNEQFF. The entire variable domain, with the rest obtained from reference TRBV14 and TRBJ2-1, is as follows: EAGVTQFPSHSVIEKGQTVTLRCDPISGHDNLYWYRRVMGKEIKFLLHFVKESKQDESGMPNNRFLAERTGGTYSTLKVQPAELEDSGVYFCASSPGPSSYNEQFFGPGTRLTVL.

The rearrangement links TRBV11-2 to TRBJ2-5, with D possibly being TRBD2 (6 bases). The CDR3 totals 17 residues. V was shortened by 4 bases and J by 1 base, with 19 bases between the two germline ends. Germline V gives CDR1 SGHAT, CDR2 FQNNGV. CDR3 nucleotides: TGTGCCAGCAGCTCGGACTATAGCGGAGAACTCCAAGAGACCCAGTACTTC. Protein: CASSSDYSGELQETQYF.

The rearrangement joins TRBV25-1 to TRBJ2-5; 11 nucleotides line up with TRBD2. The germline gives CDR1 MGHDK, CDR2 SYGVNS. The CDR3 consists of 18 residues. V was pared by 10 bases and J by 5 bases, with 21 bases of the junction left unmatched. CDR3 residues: CATKTVDLLAGGWETQYF. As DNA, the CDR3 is TGTGCCACCAAAACCGTAGACCTTCTAGCGGGAGGATGGGAGACCCAGTACTTC.

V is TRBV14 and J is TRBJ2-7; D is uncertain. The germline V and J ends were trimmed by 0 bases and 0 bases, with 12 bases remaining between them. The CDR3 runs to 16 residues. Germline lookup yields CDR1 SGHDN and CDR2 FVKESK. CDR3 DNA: TGTGCCAGCAGCCAAGATAGTAGGGTGCTCTCCTACGAGCAGTACTTC. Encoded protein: CASSQDSRVLSYEQYF. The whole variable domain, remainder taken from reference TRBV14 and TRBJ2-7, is EAGVTQFPSHSVIEKGQTVTLRCDPISGHDNLYWYRRVMGKEIKFLLHFVKESKQDESGMPNNRFLAERTGGTYSTLKVQPAELEDSGVYFCASSQDSRVLSYEQYFGPGTRLTVT.

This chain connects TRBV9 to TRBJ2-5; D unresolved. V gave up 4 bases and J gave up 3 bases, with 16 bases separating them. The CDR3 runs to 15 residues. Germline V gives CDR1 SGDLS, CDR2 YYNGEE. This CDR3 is CASSPRAQLKETQYF. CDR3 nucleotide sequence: TGTGCCAGCAGCCCCCGGGCCCAACTGAAAGAGACCCAGTACTTC.

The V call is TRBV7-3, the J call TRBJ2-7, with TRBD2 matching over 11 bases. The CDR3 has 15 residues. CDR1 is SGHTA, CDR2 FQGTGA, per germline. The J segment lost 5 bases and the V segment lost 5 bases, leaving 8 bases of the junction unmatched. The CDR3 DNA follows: TGTGCCAGCAGCCCAAGGGGGACTAGCGGAGACGAGCAGTACTTC. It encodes CASSPRGTSGDEQYF.

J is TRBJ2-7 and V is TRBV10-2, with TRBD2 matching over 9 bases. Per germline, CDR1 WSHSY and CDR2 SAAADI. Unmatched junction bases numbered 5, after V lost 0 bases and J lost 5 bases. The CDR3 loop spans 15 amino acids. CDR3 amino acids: CASSESGRLADEQYF. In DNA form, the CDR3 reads TGCGCCAGCAGTGAGTCGGGGCGACTAGCGGACGAGCAGTACTTC.

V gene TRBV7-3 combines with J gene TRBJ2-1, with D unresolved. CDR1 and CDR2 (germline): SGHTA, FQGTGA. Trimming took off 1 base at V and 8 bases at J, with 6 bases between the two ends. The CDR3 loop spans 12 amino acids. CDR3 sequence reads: CASSLNGYEQFF. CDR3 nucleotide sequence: TGTGCCAGCAGCTTAAATGGGTATGAGCAGTTCTTC.

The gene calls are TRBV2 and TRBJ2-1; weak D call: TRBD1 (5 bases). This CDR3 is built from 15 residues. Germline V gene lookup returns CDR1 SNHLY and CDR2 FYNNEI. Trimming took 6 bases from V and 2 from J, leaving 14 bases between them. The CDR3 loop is CASSTPVRAYNEQFF. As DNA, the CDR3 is TGTGCCAGCAGCACCCCTGTCAGGGCCTACAATGAGCAGTTCTTC.

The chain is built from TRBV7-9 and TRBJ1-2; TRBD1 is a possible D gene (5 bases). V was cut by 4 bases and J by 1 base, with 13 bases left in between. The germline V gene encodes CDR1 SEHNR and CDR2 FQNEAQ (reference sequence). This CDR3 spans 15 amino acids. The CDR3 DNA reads TGTGCCAGCAGCTCCGCAGGGACTCGTAACTATGGCTACACCTTC. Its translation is CASSSAGTRNYGYTF. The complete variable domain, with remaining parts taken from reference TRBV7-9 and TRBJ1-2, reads DTGVSQNPRHKITKRGQNVTFRCDPISEHNRLYWYRQTLGQGPEFLTYFQNEAQLEKSRLLSDRFSAERPKGSFSTLEIQRTEQGDSAMYLCASSSAGTRNYGYTFGSGTRLTVV.

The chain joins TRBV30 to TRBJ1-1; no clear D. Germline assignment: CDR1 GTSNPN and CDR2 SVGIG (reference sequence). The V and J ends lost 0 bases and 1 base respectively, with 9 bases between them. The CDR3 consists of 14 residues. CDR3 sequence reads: CAWSVDGENTEAFF. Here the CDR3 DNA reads TGTGCCTGGAGTGTGGACGGGGAGAACACTGAAGCTTTCTTT.

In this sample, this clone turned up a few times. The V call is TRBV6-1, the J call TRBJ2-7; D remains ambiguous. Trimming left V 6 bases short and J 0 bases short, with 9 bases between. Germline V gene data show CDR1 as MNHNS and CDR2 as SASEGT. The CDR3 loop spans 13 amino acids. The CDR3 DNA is TGTGCCAGCAGGGAGCCGGCCTCCTACGAGCAGTACTTC. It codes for CASREPASYEQYF.

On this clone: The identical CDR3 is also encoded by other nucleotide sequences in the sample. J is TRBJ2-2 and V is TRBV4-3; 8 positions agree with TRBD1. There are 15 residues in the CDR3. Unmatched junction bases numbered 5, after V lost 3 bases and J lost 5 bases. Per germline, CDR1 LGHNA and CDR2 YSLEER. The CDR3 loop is CASSQGQGATGELFF. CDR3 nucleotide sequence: TGCGCCAGCAGCCAGGGGCAGGGGGCTACCGGGGAGCTGTTTTTT.